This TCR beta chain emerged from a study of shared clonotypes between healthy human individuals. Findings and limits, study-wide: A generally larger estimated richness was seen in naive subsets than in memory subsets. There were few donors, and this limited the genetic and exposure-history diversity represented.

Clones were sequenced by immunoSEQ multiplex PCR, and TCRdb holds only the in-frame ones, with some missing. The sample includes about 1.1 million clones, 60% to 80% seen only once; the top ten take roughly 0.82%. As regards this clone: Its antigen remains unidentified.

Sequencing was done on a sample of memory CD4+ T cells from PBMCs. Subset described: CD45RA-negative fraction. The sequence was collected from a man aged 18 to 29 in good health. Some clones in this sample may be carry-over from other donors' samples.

CDR3 in amino acids: CASTLSGTENQPQHF. The CDR3 DNA is TGTGCCAGTACCCTTTCCGGGACAGAAAATCAGCCCCAGCATTTT. The chain links TRBV19 to TRBJ1-5; 7 positions agree with TRBD1. From germline, CDR1 is LNHDA and CDR2 SQIVND (reference sequence). The length of the CDR3 is 15 residues. Losses at the gene ends were 7 bases for V and 4 bases for J; bases not matched to a gene: 10.